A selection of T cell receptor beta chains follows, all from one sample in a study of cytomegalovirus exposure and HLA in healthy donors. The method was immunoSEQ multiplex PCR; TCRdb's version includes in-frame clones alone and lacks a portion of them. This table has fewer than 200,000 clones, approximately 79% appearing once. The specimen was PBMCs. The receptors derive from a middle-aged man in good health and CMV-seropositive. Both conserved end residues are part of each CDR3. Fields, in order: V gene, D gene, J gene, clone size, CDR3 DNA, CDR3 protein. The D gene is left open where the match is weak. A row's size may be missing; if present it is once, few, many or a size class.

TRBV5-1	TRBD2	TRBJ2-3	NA	TGCGCCAGCAGCTTGGCCTTGGCGGGAGGGAGCACAGATACGCAGTATTTT	CASSLALAGGSTDTQYF
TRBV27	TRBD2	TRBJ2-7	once	TGTGCCAGCAGTTTGGCGGGAGGACGCGAGCAGTACTTC	CASSLAGGREQYF
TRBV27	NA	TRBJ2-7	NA	TGTGCCAGCAGTTCCAGGGGCGGGAGATCCTACGAGCAGTACTTC	CASSSRGGRSYEQYF
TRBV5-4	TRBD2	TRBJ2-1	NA	TGTGCCAGCAACCAGGGGGGACTAGCGGGTTACAATGAGCAGTTCTTC	CASNQGGLAGYNEQFF
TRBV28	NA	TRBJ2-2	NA	TGTGCCAGCAAGTTAGACACGAACACCGGGGAGCTGTTTTTT	CASKLDTNTGELFF
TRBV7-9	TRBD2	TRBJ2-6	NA	TGTGCCAGCAGCTTATATTTGGGGGGGGGCTCTGGGGCCAACGTCCTGACTTTC	CASSLYLGGGSGANVLTF
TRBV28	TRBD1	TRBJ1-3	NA	TGTGCCAGCATCCCGGGACAGGGCTTCTCTGGAAACACCATATATTTT	CASIPGQGFSGNTIYF
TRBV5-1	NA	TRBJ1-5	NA	TGCGCCAGCAGCTTGGTCCGGGGTCAGCCCCAGCATTTT	CASSLVRGQPQHF
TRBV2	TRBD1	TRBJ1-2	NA	TGTGCCAGCAGTCGCTATACCGACAGGGGTAGCAATGGCTACACCTTC	CASSRYTDRGSNGYTF
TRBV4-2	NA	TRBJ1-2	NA	TGTGCCAGCAGCCGCGACTTCTATGGCTACACCTTC	CASSRDFYGYTF